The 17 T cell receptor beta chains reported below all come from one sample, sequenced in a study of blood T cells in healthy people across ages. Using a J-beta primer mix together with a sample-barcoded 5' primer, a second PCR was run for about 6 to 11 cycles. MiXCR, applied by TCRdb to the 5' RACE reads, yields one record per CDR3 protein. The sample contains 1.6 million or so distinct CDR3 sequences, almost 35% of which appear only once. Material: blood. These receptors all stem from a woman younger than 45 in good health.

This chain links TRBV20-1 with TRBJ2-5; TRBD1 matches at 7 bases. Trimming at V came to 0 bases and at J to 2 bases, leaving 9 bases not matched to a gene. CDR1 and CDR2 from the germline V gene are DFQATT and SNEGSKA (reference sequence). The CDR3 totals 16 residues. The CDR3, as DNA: TGCAGTGCTAGAGATACAGGGGAGTCGGGGCAAGAGACCCAGTACTTC. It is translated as CSARDTGESGQETQYF.

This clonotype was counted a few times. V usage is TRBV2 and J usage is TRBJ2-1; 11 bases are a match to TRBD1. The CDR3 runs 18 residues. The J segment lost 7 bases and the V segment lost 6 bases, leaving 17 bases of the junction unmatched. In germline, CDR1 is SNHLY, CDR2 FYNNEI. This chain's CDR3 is CASSEQDLPGTGGNEQFF. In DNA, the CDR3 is TGTGCCAGCAGCGAGCAAGACCTCCCGGGGACAGGGGGTAATGAGCAGTTCTTC.

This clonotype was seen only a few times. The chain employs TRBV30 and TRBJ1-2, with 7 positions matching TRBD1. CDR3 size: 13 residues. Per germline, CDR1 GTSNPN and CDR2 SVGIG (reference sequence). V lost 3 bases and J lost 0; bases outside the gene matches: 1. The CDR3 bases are TGTGCCTGGAGGGGACAGTCTAACTATGGCTACACCTTC. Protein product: CAWRGQSNYGYTF.

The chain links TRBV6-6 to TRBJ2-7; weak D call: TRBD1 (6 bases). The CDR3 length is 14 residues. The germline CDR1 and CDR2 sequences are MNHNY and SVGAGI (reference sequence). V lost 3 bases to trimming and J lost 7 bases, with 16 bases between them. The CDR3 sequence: CASSYGGDTGEQYF. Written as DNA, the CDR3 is TGTGCCAGCAGTTATGGTGGGGATACAGGGGAGCAGTACTTC.

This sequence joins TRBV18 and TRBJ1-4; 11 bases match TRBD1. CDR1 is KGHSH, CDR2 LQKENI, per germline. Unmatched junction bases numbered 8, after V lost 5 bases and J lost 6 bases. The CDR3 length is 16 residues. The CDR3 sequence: CASSSGQGARDEKLFF. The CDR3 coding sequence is TGTGCCAGCTCATCCGGACAGGGGGCGAGGGATGAAAAACTGTTTTTT.

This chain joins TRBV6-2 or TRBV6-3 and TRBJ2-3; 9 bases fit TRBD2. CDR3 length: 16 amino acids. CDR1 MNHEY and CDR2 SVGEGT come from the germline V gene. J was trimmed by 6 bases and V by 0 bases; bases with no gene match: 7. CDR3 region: CASSYSRGGSADTQYF. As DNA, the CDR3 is TGTGCCAGCAGTTACTCGCGGGGGGGCTCGGCCGATACGCAGTATTTT.

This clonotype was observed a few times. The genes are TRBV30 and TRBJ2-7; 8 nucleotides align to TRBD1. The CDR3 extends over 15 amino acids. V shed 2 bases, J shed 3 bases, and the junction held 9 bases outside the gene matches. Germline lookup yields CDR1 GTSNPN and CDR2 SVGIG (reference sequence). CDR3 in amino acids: CAWSIGQGGLYEQYF. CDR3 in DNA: TGTGCCTGGAGTATTGGACAGGGTGGCCTCTACGAGCAGTACTTC.

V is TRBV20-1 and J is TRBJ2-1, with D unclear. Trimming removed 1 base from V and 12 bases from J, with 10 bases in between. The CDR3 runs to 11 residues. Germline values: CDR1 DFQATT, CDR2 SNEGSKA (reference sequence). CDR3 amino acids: CSARVGTLQFF. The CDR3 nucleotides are TGCAGTGCTAGAGTAGGAACCCTGCAGTTCTTC.

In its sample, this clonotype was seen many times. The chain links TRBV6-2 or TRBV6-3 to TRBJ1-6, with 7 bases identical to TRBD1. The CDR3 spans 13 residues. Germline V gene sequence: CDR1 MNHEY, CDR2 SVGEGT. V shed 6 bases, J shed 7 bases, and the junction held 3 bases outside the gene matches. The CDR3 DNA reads TGTGCCAGCAGGACAGGGAACAATTCACCCCTCCACTTT. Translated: CASRTGNNSPLHF.

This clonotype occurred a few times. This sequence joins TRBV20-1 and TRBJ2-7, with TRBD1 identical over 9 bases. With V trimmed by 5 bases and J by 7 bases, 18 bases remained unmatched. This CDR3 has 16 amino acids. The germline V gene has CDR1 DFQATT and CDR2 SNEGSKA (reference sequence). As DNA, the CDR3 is TGCAGTGCTTCTCTCCTCACGGGACAGGGCGGCCCAGAGCAGTACTTC. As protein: CSASLLTGQGGPEQYF.

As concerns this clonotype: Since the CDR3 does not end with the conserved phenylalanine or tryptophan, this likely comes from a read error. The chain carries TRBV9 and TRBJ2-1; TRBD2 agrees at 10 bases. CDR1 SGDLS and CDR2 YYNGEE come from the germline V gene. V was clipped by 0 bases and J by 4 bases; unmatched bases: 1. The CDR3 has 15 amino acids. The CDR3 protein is CASSVVAGGYNEQFL. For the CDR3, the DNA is TGTGCCAGCAGCGTAGTAGCGGGAGGATACAATGAGCAGTTCTTG.

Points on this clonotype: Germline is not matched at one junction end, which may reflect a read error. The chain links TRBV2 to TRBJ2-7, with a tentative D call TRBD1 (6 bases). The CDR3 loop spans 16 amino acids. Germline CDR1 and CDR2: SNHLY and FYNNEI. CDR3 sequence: CASRPAGTPLTYEQCF. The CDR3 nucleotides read TGTGCCAGCAGGCCAGCCGGGACACCCTTAACCTACGAGCAGTGCTTC.

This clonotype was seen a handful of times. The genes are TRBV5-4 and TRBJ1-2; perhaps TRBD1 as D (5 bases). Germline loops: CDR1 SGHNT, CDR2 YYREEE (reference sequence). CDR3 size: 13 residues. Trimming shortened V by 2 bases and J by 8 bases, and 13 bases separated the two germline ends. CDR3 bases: TGTGCCAGCAGCTTCGTAGGAGGGGAGGGCTACACCTTC. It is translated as CASSFVGGEGYTF.

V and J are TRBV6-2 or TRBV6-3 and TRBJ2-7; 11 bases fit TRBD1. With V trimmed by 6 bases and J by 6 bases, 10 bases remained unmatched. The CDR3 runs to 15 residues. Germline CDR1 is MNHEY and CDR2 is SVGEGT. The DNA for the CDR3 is TGTGCCAGCAGCCGAGGGGACAGGGGGTGCGGCGAGCAGTACTTC. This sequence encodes CASSRGDRGCGEQYF.

CDR3 sequence: CASSPDLGWKYEQYF. The CDR3 coding sequence is TGCGCCAGCAGCCCGGACCTAGGATGGAAATACGAGCAGTACTTC. This sequence joins TRBV5-1 and TRBJ2-7; no firm D call. Germline lookup yields CDR1 SGHRS and CDR2 YFSETQ. The CDR3 length is 15 residues. Trimming cost V 4 bases and J 4 bases, with 18 bases left between them.

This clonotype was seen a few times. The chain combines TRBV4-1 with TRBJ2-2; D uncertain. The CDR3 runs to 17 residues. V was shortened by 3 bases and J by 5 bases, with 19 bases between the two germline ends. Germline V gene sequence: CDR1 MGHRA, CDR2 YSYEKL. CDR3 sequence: CASSHSPQASNTGELFF. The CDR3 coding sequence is TGCGCCAGCAGCCACTCCCCGCAGGCGTCTAATACCGGGGAGCTGTTTTTT.

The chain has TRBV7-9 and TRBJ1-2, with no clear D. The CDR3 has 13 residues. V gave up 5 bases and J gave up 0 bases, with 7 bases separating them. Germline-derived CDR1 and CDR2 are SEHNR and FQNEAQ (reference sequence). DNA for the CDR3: TGTGCCAGCAGCGCCGGGCCTAACTATGGCTACACCTTC. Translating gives CASSAGPNYGYTF. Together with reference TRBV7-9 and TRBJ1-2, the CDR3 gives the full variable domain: DTGVSQNPRHKITKRGQNVTFRCDPISEHNRLYWYRQTLGQGPEFLTYFQNEAQLEKSRLLSDRFSAERPKGSFSTLEIQRTEQGDSAMYLCASSAGPNYGYTFGSGTRLTVV.